The clone carrying this T cell receptor (beta chain) has only a few counts. The CDR3 consists of 12 residues. Germline V CDR1 and CDR2: MDHEN, SYDVKM. Trimming stripped 11 bases from V and 8 bases from J, with 18 bases between. Method: immunoSEQ multiplex PCR; TCRdb's copy keeps in-frame clones and lacks some. The table shows fewer than 35,000 clones, with nearly 90% occurring only once. The sample belongs to a study of blood T cell repertoires in COVID-19. The sequencing input was peripheral blood. This clonotype originated in a man between 60 and 75 years old with active COVID-19. The chain has TRBV28 and TRBJ1-1, with unresolved D. The CDR3 sequence: CAAHSRRPEAFF. The CDR3 bases are TGTGCCGCCCATTCTAGACGGCCAGAAGCTTTCTTT.